This TCR beta chain was sequenced for a study of T cell repertoires in cytomegalovirus infection. TCRdb called the reads again in MiXCR, with one record for every CDR3 protein. The table includes hundreds of thousands of distinct CDR3 sequences, just under 30% detected once. Of note for this clonotype: Its antigen is still unknown.

The CDR3 is 17 residues long. The junction had 12 bases not matched to a gene; V was cut back by 2 bases and J by 5 bases. Looked up from germline, CDR1 is SGHAT and CDR2 is FQNNGV. V gene TRBV11-2 combines with J gene TRBJ2-1; TRBD1 aligns across 7 bases. This receptor was obtained from a human donor in good health (CMV status not recorded). Some clones in this sample may be carry-over from other donors' samples. Specimen: cultured PBMCs, collected from culture after CMV antigen stimulation. The DNA of the CDR3 is TGTGCCAGCAGCTTAAGGCTTAGGACAGGCCGGGACAATGAGCAGTTCTTC. It is translated as CASSLRLRTGRDNEQFF.